This T cell receptor (beta chain) derives from a study of shared clonotypes between healthy human individuals. Study-wide background: Plates per donor: three CD4 naive, three CD4 memory, two CD8 naive, one CD8 memory. General study findings and limits: Relative to memory subsets, naive subsets generally showed larger estimated richness.

Per germline, CDR1 SEHNR and CDR2 FQNEAQ (reference sequence). Between the trimmed V and J ends, which lost 0 bases and 1 base, there was a span of 7 bases. CDR3 size: 14 residues. A remark on this clone: Its antigen is not identified.

CD8 cells classed as naive were CD45RO-negative and positively selected for CCR7, excluding terminally differentiated effector memory CD45RA+ cells. Here immunoSEQ multiplex PCR was the method, and the copy in TCRdb shows in-frame clones only, minus some. Altogether about 2.1 million clones are present, approximately 92% being singletons, with the ten largest covering more than 1.5%. The sequenced material came from naive CD8+ T cells from PBMCs. The rearrangement joins TRBV7-9 to TRBJ2-7; D is unresolved. The receptor's source is a man aged 18-30 years in good health. Some clones in this sample may be carry-over from other donors' samples. CDR3 loop: CASSLAASSYEQYF. CDR3 in DNA: TGTGCCAGCAGCTTAGCGGCCAGTTCCTACGAGCAGTACTTC.